This T cell receptor (beta chain) was identified in a study of OX40 agonist ivuxolimab in advanced cancers. Findings and caveats of the study: On average, CD8+ T cells had more expanded clones than CD4+.

This CDR3 contains 12 residues. V trimming: 11 bases; J trimming: 2 bases; junction bases outside the gene matches: 3. The germline gives CDR1 MDHEN, CDR2 SYDVKM. With respect to this clone: Its antigen is currently unknown.

Data came from immunoSEQ multiplex PCR; TCRdb stores just in-frame clones and leaves some out. The repertoire consists of tens of thousands of clones, with roughly 82% occurring once and the leading ten covering around 2.9%. The rearrangement uses TRBV28 and TRBJ1-2, with 9 bases identical to TRBD1. Sequences were derived from CD4+ or CD8+ T cells sorted from blood, sampled in a trial of the OX40 agonist ivuxolimab. This clonotype originated in an adult with an advanced solid tumor such as melanoma, head and neck, liver or kidney cancer. The CDR3 protein is CAAGQGNYGYTF. CDR3 coding DNA: TGTGCCGCGGGACAGGGAAACTATGGCTACACCTTC.